These 27 T cell receptor beta chains originate from one sample sequenced in a study of shared clonotypes between healthy human individuals. Naive CD8 isolation took CD45RO-negative cells positively selected for CCR7 and excluded terminally differentiated effector memory CD45RA+ cells. The protocol was immunoSEQ multiplex PCR, while the TCRdb copy is restricted to in-frame clones and leaves out a portion. Seen here are roughly 2,000,000 clones, 80% to 95% observed once, and the top ten hold roughly 1.7%. The source material was naive CD8+ T cells from PBMCs. The receptors shown here come from a man younger than 35 in good health. Some clones in this sample may be carry-over from other donors' samples.

A few counts support this clone. The chain joins TRBV9 to TRBJ1-1, with a tentative D call TRBD1 (5 bases). The CDR3 has 14 residues. Trimming removed 4 bases from V and 1 base from J, with 11 bases in between. Germline V gives CDR1 SGDLS, CDR2 YYNGEE. The CDR3 nucleotides read TGTGCCAGCAGCATAGCGGGGGGGAACACTGAAGCTTTCTTT. This encodes CASSIAGGNTEAFF.

This clone was counted once. CDR3 region: CASSPMAPDTDTQYF. CDR3 bases: TGTGCCAGCAGTCCGATGGCACCCGACACAGATACGCAGTATTTT. The V gene is TRBV28, the J gene TRBJ2-3; D ambiguous. The germline V gene encodes CDR1 MDHEN and CDR2 SYDVKM. The CDR3 covers 15 residues. V lost 5 bases and J lost 2, with 14 bases in between.

In this sample, this clone turned up a few times. The chain couples TRBV27 to TRBJ2-7; 10 bases map to TRBD2. The CDR3 runs 14 residues. The ends lost 8 bases at V and 0 bases at J; junction bases unmatched: 4. CDR1 is MNHEY and CDR2 is SMNVEV in the germline V gene (reference sequence). Written as DNA, the CDR3 is TGTGCCAGCGCCGGGACTAGCGCCTCCTACGAGCAGTACTTC. It is translated as CASAGTSASYEQYF.

The chain couples TRBV7-6 to TRBJ2-3; 11 nucleotides align to TRBD1. The CDR3 has 20 residues. The V gene end was trimmed by 1 base and the J gene end by 0 bases; junction bases not matched to a gene: 12. Germline V gene lookup returns CDR1 SGHVS and CDR2 FNYEAQ. CDR3 sequence: CASSLGPPRGTGGSTDTQYF. CDR3 sequence (DNA): TGTGCCAGCAGCTTAGGGCCACCACGCGGGACAGGGGGGAGCACAGATACGCAGTATTTT.

The chain carries TRBV7-9 and TRBJ2-1; TRBD2 aligns across 11 bases. The CDR3 covers 16 residues. CDR1 is SEHNR and CDR2 is FQNEAQ in the germline V gene (reference sequence). The junction had 14 bases not matched to a gene; V was cut back by 8 bases and J by 8 bases. Here the CDR3 reads CASGQFGLAGKDEQFF. CDR3 sequence (DNA): TGTGCCAGCGGACAATTCGGACTAGCGGGTAAGGATGAGCAGTTCTTC.

The gene calls are TRBV5-5 and TRBJ1-2, with D uncertain. CDR3 length: 15 residues. Germline loops: CDR1 SGHKS, CDR2 YYEKEE (reference sequence). With 0 bases removed from V and 2 bases from J, the gap between germline ends came to 11 bases. Here the CDR3 reads CASSLDPQVNYGYTF. CDR3 coding DNA: TGTGCCAGCAGCTTGGATCCTCAGGTCAACTATGGCTACACCTTC.

The chain recombines TRBV14 with TRBJ2-7; D gene ambiguous. The ends were cut back, 3 bases at V and 4 bases at J, with 10 bases in the middle. The CDR3 covers 13 residues. CDR1 and CDR2 from the germline V gene are SGHDN and FVKESK. The CDR3: CASSHMGIYEQYF. The CDR3 DNA reads as TGTGCCAGCAGCCATATGGGGATATACGAGCAGTACTTC.

This rearrangement joins TRBV28 to TRBJ2-5, with 8 positions matching TRBD2. With 5 bases clipped from V and 5 bases from J, the junction kept 16 bases outside the gene matches. Germline values: CDR1 MDHEN, CDR2 SYDVKM. The CDR3 spans 17 residues. The DNA for the CDR3 is TGTGCCAGCAGTACACCCCCCGGGGGGGAGGGCCAGGAGACCCAGTACTTC. It specifies CASSTPPGGEGQETQYF. The full variable domain, its missing parts supplied by reference TRBV28 and TRBJ2-5, is DVKVTQSSRYLVKRTGEKVFLECVQDMDHENMFWYRQDPGLGLRLIYFSYDVKMKEKGDIPEGYSVSREKKERFSLILESASTNQTSMYLCASSTPPGGEGQETQYFGPGTRLLVL.

The gene calls are TRBV7-6 and TRBJ2-3, with 8 positions matching TRBD1. Looked up from germline, CDR1 is SGHVS and CDR2 is FNYEAQ. This CDR3 contains 15 residues. V dropped 5 bases and J dropped 1; count of bases not matched to a gene: 5. The CDR3 sequence: CASSAPDRGTDTQYF. Written as DNA, the CDR3 is TGTGCCAGCAGCGCCCCGGACAGGGGCACAGATACGCAGTATTTT.

This chain links TRBV13 with TRBJ2-2; TRBD2 aligns across 7 bases. This CDR3 region has 13 residues. Germline CDR1 and CDR2: PRHDT and FYEKMQ (reference sequence). Trimming at V came to 9 bases and at J to 5 bases, leaving 6 bases not matched to a gene. CDR3 residues: CASGRGITGELFF. As DNA, the CDR3 is TGTGCCAGTGGGAGGGGAATTACCGGGGAGCTGTTTTTT.

Points on this clone: The same CDR3 is also encoded by other DNA sequences in this sample. The chain recombines TRBV28 with TRBJ2-7; D ambiguous. The CDR3 runs to 13 residues. V lost 5 bases, J lost 2 bases, and 10 bases lay in between. From germline, CDR1 is MDHEN and CDR2 SYDVKM. Written as DNA, the CDR3 is TGTGCCAGCAGTCTGACTCCGACCTACGAGCAGTACTTC. Encoded protein: CASSLTPTYEQYF. Based on the CDR3 plus reference TRBV28 and TRBJ2-7, the full variable domain is DVKVTQSSRYLVKRTGEKVFLECVQDMDHENMFWYRQDPGLGLRLIYFSYDVKMKEKGDIPEGYSVSREKKERFSLILESASTNQTSMYLCASSLTPTYEQYFGPGTRLTVT.

The rearrangement links TRBV5-1 to TRBJ1-1; possible D gene TRBD1, 6 bases. Germline CDR1 SGHRS, CDR2 YFSETQ. The germline V and J ends were trimmed by 2 bases and 4 bases, with 15 bases remaining between them. The CDR3 sequence is 15 residues long. The CDR3 nucleotides are TGCGCCAGCAGCTTTGACAGGAACGGATTCACTGAAGCTTTCTTT. It specifies CASSFDRNGFTEAFF.

This chain joins TRBV9 and TRBJ2-3, with TRBD1 identical over 7 bases. Germline-derived CDR1 and CDR2 are SGDLS and YYNGEE. Germline trimming cut 3 bases from V and 2 bases from J; bases unmatched to any gene: 3. This CDR3 is built from 14 residues. The CDR3 nucleotides read TGTGCCAGCAGCGACAGGGGCGACACAGATACGCAGTATTTT. It specifies CASSDRGDTDTQYF.

The genes are TRBV6-6 and TRBJ2-1; TRBD2 matches at 7 bases. CDR3 length: 15 amino acids. V trimming: 7 bases; J trimming: 6 bases; junction bases outside the gene matches: 12. Germline lookup yields CDR1 MNHNY and CDR2 SVGAGI (reference sequence). CDR3 in DNA: TGTGCCAGCACCTACGGGGACTACGATTTCAATGAGCAGTTCTTC. Protein: CASTYGDYDFNEQFF.

The J gene is TRBJ2-1, the V gene TRBV27; D is uncertain. V dropped 4 bases and J dropped 4 bases, with 14 bases sitting between them. This CDR3 is built from 15 residues. Germline CDR1 MNHEY, CDR2 SMNVEV (reference sequence). The CDR3 region has the DNA TGTGCCAGCAGTTCCATTTTCCGTGGTTACAATGAGCAGTTCTTC. Translated, it gives CASSSIFRGYNEQFF.

The chain joins TRBV14 to TRBJ2-5, with 12 bases lining up with TRBD2. The V gene's germline CDR1 is SGHDN and CDR2 FVKESK. The V gene end was trimmed by 0 bases and the J gene end by 4 bases; junction bases not matched to a gene: 9. There are 18 residues in the CDR3. CDR3 nucleotide sequence: TGTGCCAGCAGCCAAGATTTTGGGACTAGCGGGTTAGGAGAGACCCAGTACTTC. It specifies CASSQDFGTSGLGETQYF.

This sequence joins TRBV6-5 and TRBJ2-3, with D possibly being TRBD2 (5 bases). Per germline, CDR1 MNHEY and CDR2 SVGAGI. The CDR3 extends over 15 amino acids. Trimming left V 6 bases short and J 4 bases short, with 17 bases between. CDR3 coding DNA: TGTGCCAGCAGCATGGACTCGTCCTGGGCAGATACGCAGTATTTT. It encodes CASSMDSSWADTQYF.

The chain combines TRBV7-3 with TRBJ2-5; 10 nucleotides line up with TRBD1. This CDR3 contains 15 residues. Germline V gene lookup returns CDR1 SGHTA and CDR2 FQGTGA. Trimming removed 4 bases from V and 7 bases from J; junction bases left unmatched: 9. Here the CDR3 reads CASSWTGGDARTQYF. CDR3 coding DNA: TGTGCCAGCAGCTGGACAGGGGGAGATGCGCGGACCCAGTACTTC. Full variable domain (rest looked up from reference TRBV7-3 and TRBJ2-5): GAGVSQTPSNKVTEKGKYVELRCDPISGHTALYWYRQSLGQGPEFLIYFQGTGAADDSGLPNDRFFAVRPEGSVSTLKIQRTERGDSAVYLCASSWTGGDARTQYFGPGTRLLVL.

The chain employs TRBV2 and TRBJ1-4; D is possibly TRBD1 (6 bases). The germline gives CDR1 SNHLY, CDR2 FYNNEI. The CDR3 length is 14 residues. The V and J ends lost 9 bases and 6 bases respectively, with 17 bases between them. The chain's CDR3 is CASSPQGHDEKLFF. The CDR3 DNA follows: TGTGCCAGTAGTCCCCAGGGGCACGATGAAAAACTGTTTTTT.

The chain couples TRBV19 to TRBJ2-7; D is unresolved. The germline CDR1 and CDR2 sequences are LNHDA and SQIVND (reference sequence). The CDR3 spans 12 residues. Trimming shortened V by 11 bases and J by 3 bases, and 14 bases separated the two germline ends. The CDR3, as DNA: TGTGCCTCGTCGGCAGACAACTACGAGCAGTACTTC. Translation gives CASSADNYEQYF.

This chain links TRBV27 with TRBJ1-1; D perhaps matches TRBD1 (5 bases). Germline V gives CDR1 MNHEY, CDR2 SMNVEV (reference sequence). This CDR3 region has 13 residues. Trimming removed 6 bases from V and 4 bases from J, with 12 bases in between. The CDR3 spells CASRGGMGTEAFF. As DNA, the CDR3 is TGTGCCAGCAGGGGGGGGATGGGCACTGAAGCTTTCTTT.

CDR3 nucleotide sequence: TGTGCCAGCAGTCCGACCCCGTACCAAGAGACCCAGTACTTC. Amino acids: CASSPTPYQETQYF. This chain uses TRBV28 with TRBJ2-5; no clear D. V was shortened by 5 bases and J by 0 bases, with 10 bases between the two germline ends. This CDR3 contains 14 residues. Germline CDR1 and CDR2: MDHEN and SYDVKM.

The J gene is TRBJ2-3, the V gene TRBV7-9; D is undetermined. Trimming took 7 bases from V and 5 from J, leaving 4 bases between them. This CDR3 contains 10 residues. Germline V gives CDR1 SEHNR, CDR2 FQNEAQ (reference sequence). CDR3 sequence: CASMGDTQYF. The CDR3 DNA reads as TGTGCCAGCATGGGAGATACGCAGTATTTT.

The chain couples TRBV11-2 to TRBJ2-7; possibly TRBD1 for D (5 bases). The germline V gene has CDR1 SGHAT and CDR2 FQNNGV. The CDR3 contains 11 residues. The ends were cut back, 4 bases at V and 5 bases at J, with 6 bases in the middle. CDR3 in DNA: TGTGCCAGCAGCTGGGGCCACGAGCAGTACTTC. Protein: CASSWGHEQYF.

The CDR3 here is CASSFVGYQPQHF. CDR3 nucleotide sequence: TGTGCCAGCAGTTTCGTCGGATATCAGCCCCAGCATTTT. The chain carries TRBV28 and TRBJ1-5; no clear D gene. V was shortened by 3 bases and J by 5 bases, with 8 bases between the two germline ends. The CDR3 runs 13 residues. Germline CDR1 reads MDHEN; CDR2 reads SYDVKM.

The genes are TRBV4-1 and TRBJ2-7; TRBD1 is a possible D gene (5 bases). The length of the CDR3 is 15 residues. V was clipped by 8 bases and J by 3 bases, with 20 bases between them. CDR1 is MGHRA and CDR2 is YSYEKL in the germline V gene. CDR3 sequence reads: CASSIQGFQDYEQYF. As DNA, the CDR3 is TGCGCCAGCTCAATTCAGGGCTTTCAAGACTACGAGCAGTACTTC.

The J gene is TRBJ2-2, the V gene TRBV7-6, with TRBD2 as a possible D gene (6 bases). The CDR3 is 17 residues long. The germline V gene encodes CDR1 SGHVS and CDR2 FNYEAQ. V lost 7 bases, J lost 1 base, and 19 bases lay in between. The CDR3 sequence is CASNQLARGMNTGELFF. DNA for the CDR3: TGTGCCAGCAACCAGCTAGCCCGCGGGATGAACACCGGGGAGCTGTTTTTT.